This paragraph covers one TCR beta chain sequence. Clones were sequenced by immunoSEQ multiplex PCR, and TCRdb holds only the in-frame ones, with some missing. This sample has approximately 94,000 clones; over 75% occur once, and the top ten carry around 6.9%. This specimen comes from a study of blood T cell repertoires in COVID-19. This TCR was sampled from a man under 40 in a cohort sampled during active COVID-19. The sequencing input was peripheral blood.

CDR3 DNA: TGTGCCAGCAGTCGATCCGGGGGAACCTACGAGCAGTACTTC. This encodes CASSRSGGTYEQYF. The chain has TRBV28 and TRBJ2-7, with D maybe TRBD2 (6 bases). The CDR3 has 14 residues. Trimming removed 5 bases from V and 2 bases from J, with 13 bases in between. In germline, CDR1 is MDHEN, CDR2 SYDVKM.